The present TCR beta chain was sequenced within a study of early T cells in non-severe SARS-CoV-2 infection. Whole-study context: Sequencing used unsorted whole-blood bulk RNA, so chains lack pairing.

As part of library construction, unique molecular identifiers were attached to individual cDNA molecules. Each CDR3 protein is one row after TCRdb ran MiXCR on the 5' RACE reads. Of tens of thousands of distinct CDR3 sequences in the sample, over 7% were seen once. Study findings and constraints: Anti-spike CD8 specificities were favored by VDJdb matching, whose results missed private and CD4 specificities.

This clonotype was detected only a few times. Its target is unknown. The CDR3 spans 14 residues. Looked up from germline, CDR1 is KGHSH and CDR2 is LQKENI. V shed 2 bases and J 5 bases; nucleotides not matched to a gene: 4. The clonotype was recovered from an adult who was a healthcare worker with PCR-confirmed SARS-CoV-2 infection or an uninfected control (not recorded which). The genes are TRBV18 and TRBJ2-5; TRBD2 agrees at 8 bases. The specimen was whole blood. CDR3 sequence: CASSPFGGAETQYF. The DNA for the CDR3 is TGTGCCAGCTCACCATTCGGGGGGGCTGAGACCCAGTACTTC.